Below, 27 T cell receptor beta chains from the same sample are listed, as sequenced in a study of cytomegalovirus exposure and HLA in healthy donors. Libraries were prepared by immunoSEQ multiplex PCR; TCRdb keeps only in-frame clonotypes and omits some of them. This table holds some 240,000 clones, 70% to 90% found once. The sample was PBMCs. The receptor source for this set is a woman in her twenties or thirties in good health and CMV-seropositive.

The chain uses TRBV27 and TRBJ2-7; a weak D match, TRBD2 (5 bases). V was cut by 8 bases and J by 3 bases, with 20 bases left in between. Looked up from germline, CDR1 is MNHEY and CDR2 is SMNVEV (reference sequence). The CDR3 loop spans 15 amino acids. Here the CDR3 DNA reads TGTGCCAGCCACCAGCCGAGAAGTGGGAGCTACGAGCAGTACTTC. Its translation is CASHQPRSGSYEQYF.

This chain uses TRBV7-9 with TRBJ2-3; 7 bases fit TRBD1. CDR3 length equals 14 residues. Germline CDR1 and CDR2: SEHNR and FQNEAQ (reference sequence). V lost 8 bases to trimming and J lost 2 bases; unmatched junction nucleotides: 7. The CDR3 DNA reads TGTGCCAGCCTCAGGGACAGAGACACAGATACGCAGTATTTT. Translated: CASLRDRDTDTQYF.

This chain joins TRBV30 and TRBJ1-2, with a weak D call TRBD1 (6 bases). The germline V and J ends were trimmed by 0 bases and 5 bases, with 13 bases remaining between them. Germline CDR1 GTSNPN, CDR2 SVGIG (reference sequence). There are 14 residues in the CDR3. DNA for the CDR3: TGTGCCTGGAGTGTACGAGGCAGGGGATATGGCTACACCTTC. This translates into CAWSVRGRGYGYTF.

The chain employs TRBV7-9 and TRBJ2-3, with 8 bases identical to TRBD2. Germline CDR1 is SEHNR and CDR2 is FQNEAQ (reference sequence). V was pared by 5 bases and J by 4 bases, with 14 bases of the junction left unmatched. The CDR3 spans 17 residues. The CDR3 loop is CASSSSGTRNLPDTQYF. The CDR3 nucleotides are TGTGCCAGCAGCAGCTCCGGGACTAGGAACTTGCCAGATACGCAGTATTTT.

The rearrangement uses TRBV7-3 and TRBJ2-1, with D maybe TRBD2 (6 bases). Germline CDR1 and CDR2: SGHTA and FQGTGA. This CDR3 region has 14 residues. The V gene lost 5 bases and the J gene lost 2 bases, with 10 bases spanning the gap. The CDR3 sequence is CASSISGPYNEQFF. Here the CDR3 DNA reads TGTGCCAGCAGCATTAGCGGTCCCTACAATGAGCAGTTCTTC.

The V and J genes are TRBV28 and TRBJ2-6, with D unresolved. V was clipped by 5 bases and J by 2 bases, with 22 bases between them. In germline, CDR1 is MDHEN, CDR2 SYDVKM. The CDR3 sequence is 19 residues long. The CDR3 region is CASSKTPGRPRTGANVLTF. In nucleotides, the CDR3 is TGTGCCAGCAGTAAAACCCCAGGTCGGCCCCGAACTGGGGCCAACGTCCTGACTTTC. The whole variable domain, remainder taken from reference TRBV28 and TRBJ2-6, is DVKVTQSSRYLVKRTGEKVFLECVQDMDHENMFWYRQDPGLGLRLIYFSYDVKMKEKGDIPEGYSVSREKKERFSLILESASTNQTSMYLCASSKTPGRPRTGANVLTFGAGSRLTVL.

The V gene is TRBV10-2, the J gene TRBJ2-1; 7 bases map to TRBD2. The CDR3 length is 15 residues. V lost 6 bases, J lost 0 bases, and 5 bases stayed unmatched. The V gene's germline CDR1 is WSHSY and CDR2 SAAADI. Here the CDR3 reads CASRGGVNSYNEQFF. CDR3 DNA sequence: TGCGCCAGCAGGGGGGGGGTAAACTCCTACAATGAGCAGTTCTTC.

The V gene is TRBV9, the J gene TRBJ2-2, with 8 bases that match TRBD1. This CDR3 is 16 amino acids long. Trimming cost V 4 bases and J 4 bases; bases outside gene matches: 9. The V gene's germline CDR1 is SGDLS and CDR2 YYNGEE. The DNA of the CDR3 is TGTGCCAGCAGCACCCTGTCAGGGGGCAGCACCGGGGAGCTGTTTTTT. Encoded protein: CASSTLSGGSTGELFF. Looking up the rest from reference TRBV9 and TRBJ2-2 gives the full variable domain: DSGVTQTPKHLITATGQRVTLRCSPRSGDLSVYWYQQSLDQGLQFLIQYYNGEERAKGNILERFSAQQFPDLHSELNLSSLELGDSALYFCASSTLSGGSTGELFFGEGSRLTVL.

This clone showed up just once. The chain has TRBV29-1 and TRBJ1-1; 7 nucleotides align to TRBD1. The CDR3 is 14 residues long. The junction had 16 bases not matched to a gene; V was cut back by 8 bases and J by 7 bases. Per germline, CDR1 SQVTM and CDR2 ANQGSEA. DNA for the CDR3: TGCAGCACCGGGACAGACAATTCTCGCGGTGAAGCTTTCTTT. It yields the protein CSTGTDNSRGEAFF.

This chain joins TRBV18 and TRBJ2-7; 9 nucleotides match TRBD2. The CDR3 extends over 14 amino acids. Germline CDR1 is KGHSH and CDR2 is LQKENI. J was trimmed by 5 bases and V by 1 base; bases with no gene match: 3. Here the CDR3 reads CASSPLAGDDEQYF. The CDR3 DNA is TGTGCCAGCTCACCACTAGCGGGAGACGACGAGCAGTACTTC.

This sequence joins TRBV6-5 and TRBJ2-7, with TRBD1 identical over 9 bases. Germline values: CDR1 MNHEY, CDR2 SVGAGI. The J segment lost 5 bases and the V segment lost 6 bases, leaving 11 bases of the junction unmatched. This CDR3 region has 15 residues. CDR3 DNA sequence: TGTGCCAGCAGGGAACCGGGACAGGGCCTCCACGAGCAGTACTTC. This codes for CASREPGQGLHEQYF.

V and J are TRBV6-5 and TRBJ1-2, with 7 positions matching TRBD1. The germline gives CDR1 MNHEY, CDR2 SVGAGI. Trimming cost V 5 bases and J 7 bases; bases outside gene matches: 10. The length of the CDR3 is 14 residues. The CDR3 coding sequence is TGTGCCAGCAGTACCTACCTAGCAGGGGGTGGCTACACCTTC. It translates to CASSTYLAGGGYTF.

This clone was detected a few times. The V call is TRBV6-1, the J call TRBJ1-1; TRBD1 agrees at 7 bases. J was trimmed by 5 bases and V by 4 bases; bases with no gene match: 7. Germline V gene lookup returns CDR1 MNHNS and CDR2 SASEGT. The CDR3 has 14 residues. CDR3 region: CASSGTTGETEAFF. The CDR3 DNA follows: TGTGCCAGCAGTGGAACTACAGGGGAGACTGAAGCTTTCTTT.

This chain links TRBV5-4 with TRBJ1-2; 10 nucleotides agree with TRBD1. Trimming at V came to 5 bases and at J to 4 bases, leaving 2 bases not matched to a gene. The CDR3 consists of 13 residues. Germline CDR1 SGHNT, CDR2 YYREEE (reference sequence). CDR3 coding DNA: TGTGCCAGCAGACGGACAGGGGGCTATGGCTACACCTTC. Residues: CASRRTGGYGYTF.

This sequence joins TRBV18 and TRBJ1-1, with D hard to call. Germline V gene lookup returns CDR1 KGHSH and CDR2 LQKENI. The CDR3 runs to 13 residues. V was trimmed by 6 bases and J by 5 bases, leaving 13 bases between them. The CDR3 DNA sequence: TGTGCCAGCTCCGAAGGAGGCCGGACTGAAGCTTTCTTT. It codes for CASSEGGRTEAFF. Complete variable domain (other parts from reference TRBV18 and TRBJ1-1): NAGVMQNPRHLVRRRGQEARLRCSPMKGHSHVYWYRQLPEEGLKFMVYLQKENIIDESGMPKERFSAEFPKEGPSILRIQQVVRGDSAAYFCASSEGGRTEAFFGQGTRLTVV.

The CDR3 DNA follows: TGCGCCAGCAGCTTGGTAGCTCGCTACTCCTACGAGCAGTACTTC. It translates to CASSLVARYSYEQYF. This chain uses TRBV5-1 with TRBJ2-7; D remains unclear. Germline loops: CDR1 SGHRS, CDR2 YFSETQ. The germline V and J ends were trimmed by 0 bases and 0 bases, with 10 bases remaining between them. The CDR3 consists of 15 residues.

The V and J genes are TRBV7-8 and TRBJ1-2; 8 bases are shared with TRBD1. Germline V CDR1 and CDR2: SGHVS, FQNEAQ. The CDR3 sequence is 16 residues long. The V segment lost 7 bases and the J segment 5 bases; nucleotides outside the gene matches: 15. This CDR3 reads CASTATGVEIGYGYTF. The CDR3, as DNA: TGTGCCAGCACCGCGACAGGGGTCGAAATTGGGTATGGCTACACCTTC.

The V gene is TRBV6-1, the J gene TRBJ2-5, with 10 nucleotides matching TRBD2. The CDR3 length is 14 residues. V dropped 7 bases and J dropped 3; count of bases not matched to a gene: 5. Germline loops: CDR1 MNHNS, CDR2 SASEGT. The CDR3 is CASTLGLAEETQYF. In nucleotides, the CDR3 is TGTGCCAGCACCCTAGGACTAGCGGAAGAGACCCAGTACTTC.

The table lists this clone with many counts. The chain employs TRBV5-1 and TRBJ2-7, with 7 bases that match TRBD1. This CDR3 spans 14 amino acids. J lost 1 base, V lost 5 bases, and 6 bases had no gene match. CDR1 is SGHRS and CDR2 is YFSETQ in the germline V gene. DNA of the CDR3: TGCGCCAGCAGAGTGGGACAGCAGTCCTACGAGCAGTACTTC. This translates into CASRVGQQSYEQYF.

The chain has TRBV19 and TRBJ1-1; 10 nucleotides match TRBD1. The V gene end was trimmed by 6 bases and the J gene end by 0 bases; junction bases not matched to a gene: 4. The CDR3 covers 15 residues. CDR1 is LNHDA and CDR2 is SQIVND in the germline V gene (reference sequence). This CDR3 is CASRRTGGMNTEAFF. The CDR3 DNA reads TGTGCCAGTAGGAGGACAGGGGGAATGAACACTGAAGCTTTCTTT.

The chain couples TRBV5-1 to TRBJ2-1; 8 nucleotides align to TRBD2. V lost 4 bases to trimming and J lost 5 bases; unmatched junction nucleotides: 5. The CDR3 has 14 amino acids. The germline V gene has CDR1 SGHRS and CDR2 YFSETQ. Here the CDR3 reads CASSVSGSNNEQFF. The CDR3 DNA reads as TGCGCCAGCAGCGTCAGCGGGAGTAACAATGAGCAGTTCTTC.

This clone was observed a few times. This chain uses TRBV11-3 with TRBJ2-1, with D tentatively TRBD2 (5 bases). This CDR3 has 13 residues. CDR1 and CDR2 (germline): SGHNT, YENEEA. The ends were cut back, 4 bases at V and 9 bases at J, with 13 bases in the middle. This CDR3 is CASSSRRASEQFF. The CDR3 DNA reads as TGTGCCAGCAGCTCCCGGCGGGCTAGTGAGCAGTTCTTC.

The sample holds a few counts of this clone. This chain uses TRBV9 with TRBJ1-1; no clear D. V shed 0 bases and J shed 5 bases, with 11 bases lying between them. CDR1 is SGDLS and CDR2 is YYNGEE in the germline V gene. CDR3 length: 14 residues. DNA for the CDR3: TGTGCCAGCAGCGTAGCGAGCCCGGGGACTGAAGCTTTCTTT. It encodes CASSVASPGTEAFF.

The chain is built from TRBV4-1 and TRBJ2-1, with 10 bases lining up with TRBD2. CDR1 and CDR2 (germline): MGHRA, YSYEKL. V shed 3 bases, J shed 8 bases, and the junction held 7 bases outside the gene matches. CDR3 length: 15 amino acids. In DNA form, the CDR3 reads TGCGCCAGCAGCCATTTAGCGGGAGGCGTCGATGAGCAGTTCTTC. This sequence encodes CASSHLAGGVDEQFF.

The chain recombines TRBV7-3 with TRBJ1-1; D is perhaps TRBD1 (6 bases). The germline CDR1 and CDR2 sequences are SGHTA and FQGTGA. The CDR3 is 14 residues long. V dropped 5 bases and J dropped 1 base, with 11 bases sitting between them. The CDR3 region is CASSLSGQNTEAFF. CDR3 bases: TGTGCCAGCAGCCTATCGGGACAGAACACTGAAGCTTTCTTT.

This clone appeared once. V gene TRBV5-4 combines with J gene TRBJ2-2, with D tentatively TRBD2 (5 bases). Per the germline V gene, CDR1 is SGHNT and CDR2 is YYREEE (reference sequence). The CDR3 is 16 residues long. V gave up 1 base and J gave up 4 bases, with 14 bases separating them. CDR3 residues: CASSLTRRMGTGELFF. DNA of the CDR3: TGTGCCAGCAGCTTGACTCGGAGGATGGGCACCGGGGAGCTGTTTTTT. The full variable domain, completed using reference TRBV5-4 and TRBJ2-2, is ETGVTQSPTHLIKTRGQQVTLRCSSQSGHNTVSWYQQALGQGPQFIFQYYREEENGRGNFPPRFSGLQFPNYSSELNVNALELDDSALYLCASSLTRRMGTGELFFGEGSRLTVL.

Only one count was recorded for this clone. The chain links TRBV11-3 to TRBJ2-7; 9 bases map to TRBD2. V trimming: 5 bases; J trimming: 2 bases; junction bases outside the gene matches: 7. The germline CDR1 and CDR2 sequences are SGHNT and YENEEA. This CDR3 comprises 15 residues. CDR3 sequence: CASSISSGTTYEQYF. The CDR3 DNA reads as TGTGCCAGCAGCATCTCTAGCGGGACCACCTACGAGCAGTACTTC.